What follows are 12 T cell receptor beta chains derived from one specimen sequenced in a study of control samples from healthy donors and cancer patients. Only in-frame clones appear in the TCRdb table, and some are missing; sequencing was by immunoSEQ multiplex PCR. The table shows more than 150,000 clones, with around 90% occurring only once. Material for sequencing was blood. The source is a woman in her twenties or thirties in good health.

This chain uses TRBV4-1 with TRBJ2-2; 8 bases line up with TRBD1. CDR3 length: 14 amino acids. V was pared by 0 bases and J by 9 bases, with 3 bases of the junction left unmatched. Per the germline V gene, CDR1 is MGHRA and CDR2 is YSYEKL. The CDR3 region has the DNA TGCGCCAGCAGCCAAGAGGGACAGGTTCGGGAGCTGTTTTTT. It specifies CASSQEGQVRELFF.

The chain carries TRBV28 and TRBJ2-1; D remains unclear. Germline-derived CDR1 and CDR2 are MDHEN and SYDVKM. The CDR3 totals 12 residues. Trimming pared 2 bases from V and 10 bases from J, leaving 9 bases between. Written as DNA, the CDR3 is TGTGCCAGCAGTTTAGAGGCGGCGGAGCAGTTCTTC. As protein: CASSLEAAEQFF.

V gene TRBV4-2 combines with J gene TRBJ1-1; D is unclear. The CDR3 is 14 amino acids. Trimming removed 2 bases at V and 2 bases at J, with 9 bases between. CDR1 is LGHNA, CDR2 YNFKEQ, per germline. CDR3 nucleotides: TGTGCCAGCAGCCAACCGGGTCTTAACACTGAAGCTTTCTTT. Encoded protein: CASSQPGLNTEAFF.

CDR3 residues: CASSVSVSEYETQYF. DNA for the CDR3: TGTGCCAGCAGTGTTTCGGTATCAGAATATGAGACCCAGTACTTC. The chain couples TRBV2 to TRBJ2-5; D remains ambiguous. The length of the CDR3 is 15 residues. Germline assignment: CDR1 SNHLY and CDR2 FYNNEI. V lost 4 bases and J 5 bases, leaving 17 bases between the germline ends.

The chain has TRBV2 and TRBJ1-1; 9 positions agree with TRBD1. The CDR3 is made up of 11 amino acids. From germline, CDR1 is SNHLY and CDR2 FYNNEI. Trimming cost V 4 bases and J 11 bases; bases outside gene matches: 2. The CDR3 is CASSGGQGAFF. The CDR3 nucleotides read TGTGCCAGCAGTGGCGGACAGGGGGCTTTCTTT.

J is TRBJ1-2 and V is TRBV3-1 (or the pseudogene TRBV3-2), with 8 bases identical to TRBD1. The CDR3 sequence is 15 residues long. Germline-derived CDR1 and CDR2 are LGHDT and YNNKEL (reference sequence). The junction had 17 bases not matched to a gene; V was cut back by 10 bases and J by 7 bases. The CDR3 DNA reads TGTGCCACCTCCTTCCAGGGGGCAGGTATAAGTGGCTACACCTTC. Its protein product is CATSFQGAGISGYTF.

The DNA of the CDR3 is TGTGCCAGCACCGTGACAGGGATCACTGAAGCTTTCTTT. Amino acid sequence: CASTVTGITEAFF. The V and J genes are TRBV2 and TRBJ1-1; 7 bases line up with TRBD1. Losses at the gene ends were 7 bases for V and 4 bases for J; bases not matched to a gene: 6. Germline V gene sequence: CDR1 SNHLY, CDR2 FYNNEI. The CDR3 loop spans 13 amino acids.

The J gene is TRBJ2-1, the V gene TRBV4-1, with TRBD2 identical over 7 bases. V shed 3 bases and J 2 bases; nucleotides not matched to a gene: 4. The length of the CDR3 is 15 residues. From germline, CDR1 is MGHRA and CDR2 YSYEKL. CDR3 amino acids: CASSHQRDPYNEQFF. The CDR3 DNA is TGCGCCAGCAGCCACCAGCGGGACCCCTACAATGAGCAGTTCTTC.

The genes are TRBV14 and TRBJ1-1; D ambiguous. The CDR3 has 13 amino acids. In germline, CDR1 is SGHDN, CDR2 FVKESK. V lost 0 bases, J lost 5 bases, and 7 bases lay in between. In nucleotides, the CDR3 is TGTGCCAGCAGCCAAGACCGGCAGACTGAAGCTTTCTTT. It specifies CASSQDRQTEAFF.

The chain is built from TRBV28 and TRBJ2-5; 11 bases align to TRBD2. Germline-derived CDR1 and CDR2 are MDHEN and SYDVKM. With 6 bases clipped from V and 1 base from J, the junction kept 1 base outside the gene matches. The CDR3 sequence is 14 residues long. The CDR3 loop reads CASSLAGGQETQYF. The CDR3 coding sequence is TGTGCCAGCAGCCTAGCGGGAGGCCAAGAGACCCAGTACTTC.

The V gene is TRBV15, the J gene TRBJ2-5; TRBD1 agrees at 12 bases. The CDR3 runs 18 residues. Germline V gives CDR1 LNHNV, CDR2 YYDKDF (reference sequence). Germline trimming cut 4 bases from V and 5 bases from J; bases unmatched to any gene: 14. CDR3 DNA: TGTGCCACCAGCACCAGCCGGGACAGGGGGCCGTCACGGGAGACCCAGTACTTC. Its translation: CATSTSRDRGPSRETQYF. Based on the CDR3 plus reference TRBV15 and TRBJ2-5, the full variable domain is DAMVIQNPRYQVTQFGKPVTLSCSQTLNHNVMYWYQQKSSQAPKLLFHYYDKDFNNEADTPDNFQSRRPNTSFCFLDIRSPGLGDTAMYLCATSTSRDRGPSRETQYFGPGTRLLVL.

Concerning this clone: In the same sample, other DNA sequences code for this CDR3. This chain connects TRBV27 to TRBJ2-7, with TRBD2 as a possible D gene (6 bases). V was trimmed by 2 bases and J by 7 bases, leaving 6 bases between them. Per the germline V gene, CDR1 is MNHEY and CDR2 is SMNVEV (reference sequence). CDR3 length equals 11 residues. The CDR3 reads CASSLGGEQYF. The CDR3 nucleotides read TGTGCCAGCAGTTTAGGGGGGGAGCAGTACTTC.